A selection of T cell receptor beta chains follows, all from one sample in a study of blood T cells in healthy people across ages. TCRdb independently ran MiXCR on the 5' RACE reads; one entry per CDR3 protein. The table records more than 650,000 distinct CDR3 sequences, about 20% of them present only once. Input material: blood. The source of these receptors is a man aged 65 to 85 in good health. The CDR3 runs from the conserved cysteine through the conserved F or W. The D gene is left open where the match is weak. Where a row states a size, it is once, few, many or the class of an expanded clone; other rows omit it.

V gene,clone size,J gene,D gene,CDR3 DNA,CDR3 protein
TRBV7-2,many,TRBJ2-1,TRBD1,TGTGCCAGCAGCAGCCGGACAGGGATTAATGAGCAGTTCTTC,CASSSRTGINEQFF
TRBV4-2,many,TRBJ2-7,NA,TGTGCCAGCAGCCAAGATACAGACTACGAGCAGTACTTC,CASSQDTDYEQYF
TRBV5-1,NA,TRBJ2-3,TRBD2,TGCGCCAGCAGCCCACTAGCGGGAATTGGGGGAGATACGCAGTATTTT,CASSPLAGIGGDTQYF
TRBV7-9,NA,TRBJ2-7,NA,TGTGCCAGCAGCCACCTTCTGGGGGTTACCTACGAGCAGTACTTC,CASSHLLGVTYEQYF
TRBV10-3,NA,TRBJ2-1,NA,TGTGCCATCAGTGTGGGGAGCTTGGCCTACAATGAGCAGTTCTTC,CAISVGSLAYNEQFF
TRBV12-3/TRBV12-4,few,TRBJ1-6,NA,TGTGCCAGCAGTTTTTCCGGCGGGGATTCACCCCTCCACTTT,CASSFSGGDSPLHF
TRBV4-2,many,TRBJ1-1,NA,TGTGCCAGCAGCACCCCGCCAGGGAACACTGAAGCTTTCTTT,CASSTPPGNTEAFF
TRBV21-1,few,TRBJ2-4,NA,TGTGCCAGCAGCAAAGTTGGGGTCTGGGGAGAGAAAAACATTCAGTACTTC,CASSKVGVWGEKNIQYF
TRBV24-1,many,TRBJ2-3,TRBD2,TGTGCCACCAGTGACTTAGGCGGGGGAAGCACAGATACGCAGTATTTT,CATSDLGGGSTDTQYF
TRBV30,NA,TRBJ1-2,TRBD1,TGTGCCTGGAGTGCGGACAGGGTTTGGGATGGCTACACCTTC,CAWSADRVWDGYTF
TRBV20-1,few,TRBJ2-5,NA,TGCAGTGCTAGATCAGGACTAAGGGAGACCCAGTACTTC,CSARSGLRETQYF
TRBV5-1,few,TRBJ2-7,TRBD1,TGCGCCAGCAGCTTGGCAGGGGGATCGGACGAGCAGTACTTC,CASSLAGGSDEQYF
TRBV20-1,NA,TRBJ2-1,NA,TGCAGTGCTCCGCGGGGGCTCGGTAGCAATGAGCAGTTCTTC,CSAPRGLGSNEQFF
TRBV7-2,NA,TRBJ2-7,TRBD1,TGTGCCAGCAGCGTAGACAGGGGGCGAAACGAGCAGTACTTC,CASSVDRGRNEQYF
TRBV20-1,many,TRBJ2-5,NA,TGCAGTGCTTCGCAGTACCAAGAGACCCAGTACTTC,CSASQYQETQYF
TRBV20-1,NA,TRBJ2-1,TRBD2,TGCAGTGCTAGAGATCGGGTAACGGGGGGGTATAGTTATGAGCAGTTCTTC,CSARDRVTGGYSYEQFF
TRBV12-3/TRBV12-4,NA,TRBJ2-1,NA,TGTGCCAGCAGTTTAACCGGTGAGCAGTTCTTC,CASSLTGEQFF
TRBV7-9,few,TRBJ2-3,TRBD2,TGTGCCAGCAGACTTACCAGCGGGGCTAGCACAGATACGCAGTATTTT,CASRLTSGASTDTQYF
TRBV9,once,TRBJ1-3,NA,TGTGCCAGCAGCGTAGGCGTAGGAAACTCTGGAAACACCATATATTTT,CASSVGVGNSGNTIYF
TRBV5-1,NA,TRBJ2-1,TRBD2,TGCGCCAGCAGCTTAATCAGCGGGAGTCTTTATGAGCAGTTCTTC,CASSLISGSLYEQFF
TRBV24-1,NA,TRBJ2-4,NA,TGTGCCACCAGTGAAGACGGCGGGGACATTCAGTACTTC,CATSEDGGDIQYF
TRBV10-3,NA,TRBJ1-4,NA,TGTGCCATCAGTGAGTCTTACACAGGGTTTGAAAAACTGTTTTTT,CAISESYTGFEKLFF
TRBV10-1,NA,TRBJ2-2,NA,TGCGCCAGCAGACGCGCGCCCACCGGGGAGCTGTTTTTT,CASRRAPTGELFF
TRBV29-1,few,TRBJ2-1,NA,TGCAGCGTTGAGGGGAGGATCCGGGAGTCTGAGCAGTTCTTC,CSVEGRIRESEQFF
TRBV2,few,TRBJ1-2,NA,TGTGCCAGCAGTGAATACGTTCGCGGTGGCTACACCTTC,CASSEYVRGGYTF
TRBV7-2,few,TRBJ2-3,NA,TGTGCCAGCAGCCCCACCCAAGCTACGCAGTATTTT,CASSPTQATQYF
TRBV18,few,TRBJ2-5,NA,TGTGCCAGCTCACCATCGGGCTCGATGGGGGAGACCCAGTACTTC,CASSPSGSMGETQYF
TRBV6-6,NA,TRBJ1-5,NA,TGTGCCAGCAGTTACTCAATCGGGGGGCAGCCCCAGCATTTT,CASSYSIGGQPQHF
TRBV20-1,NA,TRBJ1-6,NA,TGCAGTCCGGGGATCCGGGACGGAGATTCACCCCTCCACTTT,CSPGIRDGDSPLHF
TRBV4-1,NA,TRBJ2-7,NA,TGCGCCAGCAGCCGCGCCGAAGGTTCCTACGAGCAGTACTTC,CASSRAEGSYEQYF
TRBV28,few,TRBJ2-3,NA,TGTGCCGGCGCTGCGGGCAGCACAGATACGCAGTATTTT,CAGAAGSTDTQYF
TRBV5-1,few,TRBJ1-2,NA,TGCGCCAGCAGCCCGGGACACGAGAAAAACTATGGCTACACCTTC,CASSPGHEKNYGYTF
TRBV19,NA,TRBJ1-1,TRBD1,TGTGCCAGTAGTACCCTTGACAGGGGTGGGACTGAAGCTTTCTTT,CASSTLDRGGTEAFF
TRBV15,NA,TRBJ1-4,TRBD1,TGTGCCACCAGCAGAGATCCGGGACAGGGTGGAGGAAAACTGTTTTTT,CATSRDPGQGGGKLFF
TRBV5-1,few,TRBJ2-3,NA,TGCGCCAGCGCAAGTCCCGGGGGCCTACAGACAGATACGCAGTATTTT,CASASPGGLQTDTQYF
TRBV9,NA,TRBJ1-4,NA,TGTGCCAGCAGCGTCGGGGCCGCGATTAATGAAAAACTGTTTTTT,CASSVGAAINEKLFF
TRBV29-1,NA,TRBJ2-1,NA,TGCAGCGTGGCAAACTACAATGAGCAGTTCTTC,CSVANYNEQFF
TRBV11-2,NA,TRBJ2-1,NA,TGTGCCAGCAGCTCAGACCTTTGGAATGAGCAGTTCTTC,CASSSDLWNEQFF
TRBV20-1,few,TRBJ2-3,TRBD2,TGCTGTCCGGGACTAGGAGGCGCAGATACGCAGTATTTT,CCPGLGGADTQYF